This TCR beta chain was identified during a study of cytomegalovirus exposure and HLA in healthy donors. The PCR contained 60 Vbeta and 13 Jbeta primers. Only in-frame clones appear in the TCRdb table, and some are missing; sequencing was by immunoSEQ multiplex PCR. The sample yields roughly 160,000 clones, 80% seen once. Germline-derived CDR1 and CDR2 are SEHNR and FQNEAQ (reference sequence). The CDR3 length is 14 residues. V lost 3 bases and J 4 bases, leaving 12 bases between the germline ends. The receptor comes from a man in his thirties or forties in good health and CMV-seronegative. The rearrangement links TRBV7-9 to TRBJ1-1; D is perhaps TRBD1 (5 bases). Sample: PBMCs. CDR3 residues: CASSLGGRVTEAFF. DNA for the CDR3: TGTGCCAGCAGCTTGGGGGGTCGGGTCACTGAAGCTTTCTTT.